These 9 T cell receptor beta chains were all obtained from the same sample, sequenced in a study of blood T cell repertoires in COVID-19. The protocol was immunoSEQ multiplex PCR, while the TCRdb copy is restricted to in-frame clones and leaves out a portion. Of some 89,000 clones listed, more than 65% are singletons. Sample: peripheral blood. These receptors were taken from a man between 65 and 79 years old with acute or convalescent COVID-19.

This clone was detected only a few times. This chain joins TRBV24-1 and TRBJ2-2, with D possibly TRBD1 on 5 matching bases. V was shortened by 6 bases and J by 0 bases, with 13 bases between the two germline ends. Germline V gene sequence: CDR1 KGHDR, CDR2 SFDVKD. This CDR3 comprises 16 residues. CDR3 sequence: CATSPPLTANTGELFF. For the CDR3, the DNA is TGTGCCACCAGTCCTCCCTTGACAGCGAACACCGGGGAGCTGTTTTTT.

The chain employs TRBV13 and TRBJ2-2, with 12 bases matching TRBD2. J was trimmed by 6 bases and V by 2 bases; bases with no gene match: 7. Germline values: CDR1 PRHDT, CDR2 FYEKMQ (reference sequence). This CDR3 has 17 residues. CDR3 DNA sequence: TGTGCCAGCAGCTTACTCCCACTAGCGGGGGGAGCCGGGGAGCTGTTTTTT. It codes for CASSLLPLAGGAGELFF.

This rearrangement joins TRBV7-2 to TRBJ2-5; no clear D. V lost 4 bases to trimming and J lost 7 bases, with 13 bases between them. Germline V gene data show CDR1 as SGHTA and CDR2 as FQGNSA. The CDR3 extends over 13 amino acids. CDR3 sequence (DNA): TGTGCCAGCAGCTCAAAGGCGACTGGGACCCAGTACTTC. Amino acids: CASSSKATGTQYF. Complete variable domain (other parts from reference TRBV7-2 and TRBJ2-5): GAGVSQSPSNKVTEKGKDVELRCDPISGHTALYWYRQSLGQGLEFLIYFQGNSAPDKSGLPSDRFSAERTGGSVSTLTIQRTQQEDSAVYLCASSSKATGTQYFGPGTRLLVL.

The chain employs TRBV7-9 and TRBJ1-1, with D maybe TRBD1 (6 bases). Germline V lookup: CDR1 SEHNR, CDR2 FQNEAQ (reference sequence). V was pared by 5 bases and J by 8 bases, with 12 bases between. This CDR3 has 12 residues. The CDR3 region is CASSPRTEEAFF. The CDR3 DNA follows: TGTGCCAGCAGCCCCAGGACAGAAGAAGCTTTCTTT.

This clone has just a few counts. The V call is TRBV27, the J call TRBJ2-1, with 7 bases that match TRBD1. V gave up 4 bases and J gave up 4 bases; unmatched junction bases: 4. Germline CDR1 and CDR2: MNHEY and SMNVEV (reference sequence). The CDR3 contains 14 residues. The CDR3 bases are TGTGCCAGCAGTTCGCAGGGGGATTACAATGAGCAGTTCTTC. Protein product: CASSSQGDYNEQFF.

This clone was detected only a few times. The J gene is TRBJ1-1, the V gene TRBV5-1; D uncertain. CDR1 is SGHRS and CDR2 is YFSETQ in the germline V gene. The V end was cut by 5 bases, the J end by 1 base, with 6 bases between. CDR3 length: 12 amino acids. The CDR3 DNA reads TGCGCCAGCAGGCGAGGGAACACTGAAGCTTTCTTT. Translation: CASRRGNTEAFF.

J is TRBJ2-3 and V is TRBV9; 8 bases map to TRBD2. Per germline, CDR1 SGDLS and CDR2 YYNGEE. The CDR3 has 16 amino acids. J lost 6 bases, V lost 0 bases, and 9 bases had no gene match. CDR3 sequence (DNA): TGTGCCAGCAGCGTAGGTCTAGCGGGCTTGTATGATACGCAGTATTTT. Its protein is CASSVGLAGLYDTQYF.

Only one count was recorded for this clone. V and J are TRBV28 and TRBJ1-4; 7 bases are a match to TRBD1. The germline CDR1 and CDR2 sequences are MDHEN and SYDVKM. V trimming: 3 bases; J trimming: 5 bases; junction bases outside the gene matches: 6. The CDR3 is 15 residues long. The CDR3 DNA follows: TGTGCCAGCAGTTTTGGGACAGATATGAATGAAAAACTGTTTTTT. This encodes CASSFGTDMNEKLFF.

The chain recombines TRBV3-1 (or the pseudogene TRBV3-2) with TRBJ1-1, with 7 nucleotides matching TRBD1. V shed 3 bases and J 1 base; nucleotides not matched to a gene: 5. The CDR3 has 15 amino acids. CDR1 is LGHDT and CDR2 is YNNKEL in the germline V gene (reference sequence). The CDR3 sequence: CASSHYDRANTEAFF. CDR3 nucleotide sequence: TGTGCCAGCAGCCACTACGACAGGGCGAACACTGAAGCTTTCTTT.